This T cell receptor (beta chain) was recorded in a study of CD8 T cells in ankylosing spondylitis. Overall study results and limits: CD8+ cells made up the disease-linked clones, which were relatively rare in peripheral blood. A TCR beta motif of eight or nine highly homologous variants seemed to mark ankylosing spondylitis blood. Earlier reports found some motif variants in synovial fluid and blood in reactive arthritis.

In making TCR beta libraries, quantitative 5'-RACE with molecular barcodes was used. In TCRdb, the 5' RACE reads were re-called with MiXCR into one record per CDR3 protein. The table includes around 890,000 distinct CDR3 sequences, about an eighth detected once. In regard to this clonotype: Its specificity is unknown.

Germline lookup yields CDR1 SGHRS and CDR2 YFSETQ. This CDR3 comprises 17 residues. V shed 0 bases, J shed 1 base, and the junction held 2 bases outside the gene matches. The genes are TRBV5-1 and TRBJ2-6, with 9 positions matching TRBD1. Sequencing was done on a sample of blood, either unsorted or a sorted T cell fraction (not recorded which). The sequence came from a male donor with ankylosing spondylitis. CDR3 DNA sequence: TGCGCCAGCAGCTTGGTGGGGACAGGGTCTGGGGCCAACGTCCTGACTTTC. Translated, it gives CASSLVGTGSGANVLTF. Supplemented by reference TRBV5-1 and TRBJ2-6, the full variable domain reads KAGVTQTPRYLIKTRGQQVTLSCSPISGHRSVSWYQQTPGQGLQFLFEYFSETQRNKGNFPGRFSGRQFSNSRSEMNVSTLELGDSALYLCASSLVGTGSGANVLTFGAGSRLTVL.